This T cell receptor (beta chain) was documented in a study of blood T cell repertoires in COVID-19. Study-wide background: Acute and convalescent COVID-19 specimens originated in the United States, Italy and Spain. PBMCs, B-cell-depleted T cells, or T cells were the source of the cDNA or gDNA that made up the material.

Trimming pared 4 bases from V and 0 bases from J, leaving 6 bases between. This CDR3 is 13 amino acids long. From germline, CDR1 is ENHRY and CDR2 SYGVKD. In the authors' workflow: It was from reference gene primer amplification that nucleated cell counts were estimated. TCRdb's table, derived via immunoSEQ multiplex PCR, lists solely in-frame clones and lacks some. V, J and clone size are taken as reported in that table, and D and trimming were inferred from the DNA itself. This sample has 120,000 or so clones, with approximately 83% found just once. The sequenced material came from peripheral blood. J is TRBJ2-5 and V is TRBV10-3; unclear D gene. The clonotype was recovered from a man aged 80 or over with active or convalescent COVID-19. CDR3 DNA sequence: TGTGCCATCAGTGTAGAGTACCAAGAGACCCAGTACTTC. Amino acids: CAISVEYQETQYF.